This is a list of T cell receptor beta chains from one sample in a study of T cells expressing NK-cell markers. Reanalyzing the 5' RACE reads, TCRdb keeps one entry per CDR3 protein, without DNA. With 150,000 to 170,000 distinct CDR3 sequences in the sample, the ten largest clones hold around 37%. The sample consisted of blood T cells: a sorted CD56 or NKG2C T cell subset, CD4+ or CD8+ T cells, or bulk PBMC T cells (not recorded which). The receptors were sampled from a woman aged 45-65 years in good health. Both conserved end residues are part of each CDR3.

j_gene | v_gene | CDR3aa
TRBJ2-1 | TRBV29-1 | CSVQDRGLGDEQFF
TRBJ1-1 | TRBV12-3/TRBV12-4 | CASSLRDRGRTEAFF
TRBJ1-6 | TRBV7-2 | CASSWRAGQRDSPLHF
TRBJ1-3 | TRBV7-9 | CASSPQGISGNTIYF
TRBJ2-7 | TRBV4-1 | CASSQIGAEQYF
TRBJ2-5 | TRBV27 | CASSSLGQSEETQYF
TRBJ2-1 | TRBV5-1 | CASSPLPSSYNEQFF
TRBJ2-7 | TRBV4-1 | CASSPTGYSYEQYF
TRBJ1-6 | TRBV10-3 | CAISDPTVASNSPLHF
TRBJ2-5 | TRBV27 | CASSAGTEQETQYF
TRBJ2-7 | TRBV5-1 | CASSLGLGSYEQYF
TRBJ2-1 | TRBV5-6 | CASSESGRTYNEQFF
TRBJ2-7 | TRBV7-9 | CASSSSRSSRSGEQYF
TRBJ2-7 | TRBV15 | CATSSREGLWGEQYF
TRBJ2-5 | TRBV30 | CAWIGGGGETQYF
TRBJ2-1 | TRBV4-2 | CASSQDQGGSVYNEQFF
TRBJ2-7 | TRBV20-1 | CSARDQGGGSYEQYF
TRBJ2-1 | TRBV7-9 | CASSSGTKINEQFF
TRBJ2-1 | TRBV7-3 | CASSPYIADPYNEQFF
TRBJ2-1 | TRBV5-1 | CASSPLWGTSGLNEQFF
TRBJ1-1 | TRBV24-1 | CATSAGGKGTEAFF
TRBJ2-5 | TRBV2 | CASFRDRVYQETQYF
TRBJ2-2 | TRBV20-1 | CSARDSERQASGELFF
TRBJ1-4 | TRBV11-2 | CASSWDGEKLFF
TRBJ2-7 | TRBV9 | CASSEGGGAYEQYF
TRBJ2-5 | TRBV10-3 | CAISRGGDGETQYF
TRBJ2-1 | TRBV4-2 | CASSQGGQETYNEQFF
TRBJ2-1 | TRBV11-2 | CASRLADNEQFF
TRBJ2-7 | TRBV10-3 | CAISGTSGRANSYEQYF
TRBJ1-5 | TRBV4-1 | CASSQATGDQPQHF
TRBJ2-2 | TRBV29-1 | CSVGGAERELFF
TRBJ2-6 | TRBV5-6 | CASNQGAGANVLTF
TRBJ2-1 | TRBV7-9 | CASSPPGGRRDEQFF
TRBJ2-5 | TRBV4-1 | CASSLGPTGETQYF
TRBJ1-1 | TRBV7-9 | CASSGPGAIEAFF
TRBJ1-2 | TRBV20-1 | CSARAPDVIYGYTF
TRBJ1-4 | TRBV18 | CASSGTEVNEKLFF
TRBJ2-7 | TRBV27 | CASSLGNSYEQYF
TRBJ1-3 | TRBV7-8 | CASSLRSGAGNTIYF
TRBJ1-5 | TRBV24-1 | CATSDDGGGQPQHF
TRBJ1-2 | TRBV27 | CASSFTGTDSGYTF
TRBJ2-5 | TRBV3-1 | CASSQAIDVSQETQYF
TRBJ2-7 | TRBV19 | CASRGLNKQYF